This TCR beta chain is drawn from a study of cytomegalovirus exposure and HLA in healthy donors. TCRdb's copy holds only in-frame clones and misses some; the assay was immunoSEQ multiplex PCR. The repertoire holds 100,000 to 150,000 clones, with more than 70% as singletons. CDR1 and CDR2 (germline): SGHAT, FQNNGV. CDR3 length: 12 residues. The V and J ends lost 5 bases and 9 bases respectively, with 14 bases between them. Source material: PBMCs. This chain links TRBV11-2 with TRBJ2-7; D remains unclear. This sequence originates from a man younger than 40 in good health and CMV-seronegative. The CDR3 DNA follows: TGTGCCAGCAGCCCGACATCGGAAGGGCAGTACTTC. It is translated as CASSPTSEGQYF.